Listed here are 18 T cell receptor beta chains from one sample, sequenced in a study of blood T cell repertoires in COVID-19. Only in-frame clones appear in the TCRdb table, and some are missing; sequencing was by immunoSEQ multiplex PCR. The sample has roughly 41,000 clones, around 83% seen once. The source material was peripheral blood. These receptors were collected from a woman of 80 years or more with acute or convalescent COVID-19.

The CDR3 DNA is TGTGCCAGCAGCCGGACACCGAAGACCGTAGATACGCAGTATTTT. It yields the protein CASSRTPKTVDTQYF. J is TRBJ2-3 and V is TRBV9; perhaps TRBD1 as D (5 bases). Germline V lookup: CDR1 SGDLS, CDR2 YYNGEE. The CDR3 contains 15 residues. Trimming stripped 4 bases from V and 5 bases from J, with 17 bases between.

The chain combines TRBV4-2 with TRBJ2-1, with D perhaps matching TRBD1 (6 bases). V was trimmed by 1 base and J by 12 bases, leaving 19 bases between them. Germline values: CDR1 LGHNA, CDR2 YNFKEQ. The CDR3 covers 15 residues. DNA of the CDR3: TGTGCCAGCAGCCAAGGCTCGAGACAGGAAACGGGGCAGTTCTTC. It codes for CASSQGSRQETGQFF.

The V gene is TRBV9, the J gene TRBJ1-2; D gene uncertain. Germline loops: CDR1 SGDLS, CDR2 YYNGEE. V dropped 0 bases and J dropped 1 base, with 10 bases sitting between them. This CDR3 is 15 amino acids long. In DNA form, the CDR3 reads TGTGCCAGCAGCGTAGGCGGTAGCCTTAACTATGGCTACACCTTC. Translated: CASSVGGSLNYGYTF.

This clone was counted between two and nine times. The CDR3 DNA sequence: TGTGCCAGCAGCTTACGACAGGGTAAAGAGACCCAGTACTTC. This translates into CASSLRQGKETQYF. This sequence joins TRBV11-3 and TRBJ2-5; 7 nucleotides match TRBD1. Germline V gene data show CDR1 as SGHNT and CDR2 as YENEEA. J was trimmed by 3 bases and V by 2 bases; bases with no gene match: 3. The CDR3 contains 14 residues.

V and J are TRBV9 and TRBJ1-6; a weak D match, TRBD1 (5 bases). V lost 1 base and J 6 bases, leaving 8 bases between the germline ends. CDR1 is SGDLS and CDR2 is YYNGEE in the germline V gene. The CDR3 length is 14 residues. The CDR3 sequence: CASSVRGSNSPLHF. The CDR3 nucleotides are TGTGCCAGCAGCGTACGGGGGAGTAATTCACCCCTCCACTTT.

The chain joins TRBV19 to TRBJ1-1; no definite D call. The CDR3 is made up of 17 amino acids. From germline, CDR1 is LNHDA and CDR2 SQIVND (reference sequence). Trimming pared 5 bases from V and 1 base from J, leaving 20 bases between. The CDR3 sequence: CASSFIPTHSRNTEAFF. The DNA for the CDR3 is TGTGCCAGTAGTTTCATCCCTACCCACTCACGGAACACTGAAGCTTTCTTT.

V is TRBV6-5 and J is TRBJ1-2; tentative D call: TRBD1 (5 bases). Trimming cost V 0 bases and J 3 bases, with 8 bases left between them. CDR1 and CDR2 from the germline V gene are MNHEY and SVGAGI. This CDR3 is 14 amino acids long. CDR3 sequence: CASSYSSRDYGYTF. The DNA of the CDR3 is TGTGCCAGCAGTTACTCAAGCAGGGACTATGGCTACACCTTC.

This chain joins TRBV11-3 and TRBJ1-3; TRBD1 is a possible D gene (5 bases). Germline V gives CDR1 SGHNT, CDR2 YENEEA. This CDR3 is 14 amino acids long. Trimming stripped 2 bases from V and 1 base from J, with 6 bases between. CDR3 amino acids: CASSLSGSGNTIYF. Here the CDR3 DNA reads TGTGCCAGCAGCTTATCAGGGTCTGGAAACACCATATATTTT. The whole variable domain, remainder taken from reference TRBV11-3 and TRBJ1-3, is EAGVVQSPRYKIIEKKQPVAFWCNPISGHNTLYWYLQNLGQGPELLIRYENEEAVDDSQLPKDRFSAERLKGVDSTLKIQPAELGDSAVYLCASSLSGSGNTIYFGEGSWLTVV.

The V and J genes are TRBV5-6 and TRBJ1-3, with D unclear. The CDR3 has 15 residues. V was pared by 0 bases and J by 0 bases, with 7 bases between. Germline CDR1 SGHDT, CDR2 YYEEEE. The CDR3 protein is CASSLDSYSGNTIYF. The CDR3 nucleotides read TGTGCCAGCAGCTTGGACAGTTACTCTGGAAACACCATATATTTT. The full variable domain, its missing parts supplied by reference TRBV5-6 and TRBJ1-3, is DAGVTQSPTHLIKTRGQQVTLRCSPKSGHDTVSWYQQALGQGPQFIFQYYEEEERQRGNFPDRFSGHQFPNYSSELNVNALLLGDSALYLCASSLDSYSGNTIYFGEGSWLTVV.

The V gene is TRBV6-2 or TRBV6-3, the J gene TRBJ1-1; the match to TRBD1 covers 8 bases. The CDR3 sequence is 14 residues long. J gave up 5 bases and V 6 bases, and 8 bases lay outside the gene matches. CDR1 is MNHEY, CDR2 SVGEGT, per germline. CDR3 protein: CASSPGGGWTEAFF. As DNA, the CDR3 is TGTGCCAGCAGCCCAGGGGGCGGTTGGACTGAAGCTTTCTTT.

This chain joins TRBV5-1 and TRBJ2-1; D perhaps matches TRBD2 (5 bases). Trimming removed 2 bases from V and 6 bases from J, with 21 bases in between. The CDR3 is 17 amino acids. The germline V gene encodes CDR1 SGHRS and CDR2 YFSETQ. Here the CDR3 DNA reads TGCGCCAGCAGCTTTGAGGCCGCGGGCCTGTTTGGCAATGAGCAGTTCTTC. Amino acid sequence: CASSFEAAGLFGNEQFF.

The chain carries TRBV6-5 and TRBJ1-2; possibly TRBD1 for D (6 bases). The CDR3 contains 14 residues. Germline CDR1 MNHEY, CDR2 SVGAGI. V dropped 5 bases and J dropped 6 bases, with 16 bases sitting between them. The CDR3 bases are TGTGCCAGCAGTACGGGGACAAGGATCGATGGCTACACCTTC. Residues: CASSTGTRIDGYTF.

V and J are TRBV4-2 and TRBJ1-1; D gene ambiguous. The CDR3 has 14 residues. Deletions cut 2 bases from V and 4 bases from J, with 11 bases between. Germline CDR1 and CDR2: LGHNA and YNFKEQ. CDR3 sequence reads: CASSQIGRGTEAFF. CDR3 nucleotides: TGTGCCAGCAGCCAAATTGGCCGGGGCACTGAAGCTTTCTTT.

The chain is built from TRBV27 and TRBJ1-1; the D gene is possibly TRBD1 (5 bases). Trimming shortened V by 6 bases and J by 2 bases, and 16 bases separated the two germline ends. This CDR3 contains 15 residues. Germline-derived CDR1 and CDR2 are MNHEY and SMNVEV (reference sequence). The CDR3 DNA follows: TGTGCCAGCAGGTTTTTCGGACACCTCAACACTGAAGCTTTCTTT. This encodes CASRFFGHLNTEAFF.

The CDR3 DNA sequence: TGTGCCAGCAGCCAAGTAACTAGCGGGGGCGGTGAGCAGTTCTTC. This translates into CASSQVTSGGGEQFF. The rearrangement joins TRBV4-2 to TRBJ2-1, with TRBD2 identical over 11 bases. The CDR3 loop spans 15 amino acids. V lost 1 base and J lost 9; bases outside the gene matches: 5. From germline, CDR1 is LGHNA and CDR2 YNFKEQ.

This clone was recorded only once. This sequence joins TRBV19 and TRBJ1-5, with 7 bases matching TRBD1. The CDR3 loop spans 14 amino acids. With V trimmed by 6 bases and J by 4 bases, 6 bases remained unmatched. Germline lookup yields CDR1 LNHDA and CDR2 SQIVND (reference sequence). CDR3 nucleotides: TGTGCCAGTAGCCCGGGACAGCTAAATCAGCCCCAGCATTTT. Translating gives CASSPGQLNQPQHF.

This chain links TRBV5-1 with TRBJ2-7, with D possibly being TRBD1 (6 bases). The V and J ends lost 0 bases and 2 bases respectively, with 15 bases between them. Germline-derived CDR1 and CDR2 are SGHRS and YFSETQ. This CDR3 is 16 amino acids long. The CDR3 DNA reads as TGCGCCAGCAGCTTGGAACCCAGGGGTTCCCCCTACGAGCAGTACTTC. Amino acid sequence: CASSLEPRGSPYEQYF.

This clone is a singleton in its sample. The junction does not match germline at one end; this may be a read error. The chain is built from TRBV7-2 and TRBJ1-3; the D gene is possibly TRBD1 (5 bases). The CDR3 extends over 15 amino acids. Germline CDR1 and CDR2: SGHTA and FQGNSA. For the CDR3, the DNA is TGTGCCAGCGGCTTGGGGCCTCAGGCCCTAAACACCATATATTTT. Encoded protein: CASGLGPQALNTIYF.